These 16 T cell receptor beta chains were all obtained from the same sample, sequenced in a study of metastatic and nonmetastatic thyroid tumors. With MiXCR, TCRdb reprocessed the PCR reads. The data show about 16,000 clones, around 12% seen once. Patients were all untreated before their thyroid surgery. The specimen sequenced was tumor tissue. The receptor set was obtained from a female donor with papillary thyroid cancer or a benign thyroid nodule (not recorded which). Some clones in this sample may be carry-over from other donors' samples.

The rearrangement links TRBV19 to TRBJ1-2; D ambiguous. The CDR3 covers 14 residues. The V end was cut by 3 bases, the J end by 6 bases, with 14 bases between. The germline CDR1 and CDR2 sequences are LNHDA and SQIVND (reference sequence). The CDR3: CASSIRQNPNGYTF. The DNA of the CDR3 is TGTGCCAGTAGTATTAGGCAGAACCCAAATGGCTACACCTTC.

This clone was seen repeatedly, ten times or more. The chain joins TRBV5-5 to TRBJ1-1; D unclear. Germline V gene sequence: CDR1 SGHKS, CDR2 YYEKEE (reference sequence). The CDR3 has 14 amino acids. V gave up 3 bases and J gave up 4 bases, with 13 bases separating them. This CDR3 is CASSSEVWGTEAFF. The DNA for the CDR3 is TGTGCCAGCAGCTCGGAAGTTTGGGGCACTGAAGCTTTCTTT. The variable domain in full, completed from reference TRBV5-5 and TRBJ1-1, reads DAGVTQSPTHLIKTRGQQVTLRCSPISGHKSVSWYQQVLGQGPQFIFQYYEKEERGRGNFPDRFSARQFPNYSSELNVNALLLGDSALYLCASSSEVWGTEAFFGQGTRLTVV.

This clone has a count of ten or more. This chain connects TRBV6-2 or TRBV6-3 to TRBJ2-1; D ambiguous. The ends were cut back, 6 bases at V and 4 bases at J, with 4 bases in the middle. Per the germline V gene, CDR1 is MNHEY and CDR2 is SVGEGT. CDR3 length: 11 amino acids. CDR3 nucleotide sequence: TGTGCCAGCAGGTTATACAATGAGCAGTTCTTC. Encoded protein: CASRLYNEQFF.

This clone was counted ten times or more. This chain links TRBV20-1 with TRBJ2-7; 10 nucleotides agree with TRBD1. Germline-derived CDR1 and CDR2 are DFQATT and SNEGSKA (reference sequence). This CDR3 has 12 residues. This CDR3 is CSTDRGRYEQYF. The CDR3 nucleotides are TGCAGCACCGACAGGGGGCGATACGAGCAGTACTTC.

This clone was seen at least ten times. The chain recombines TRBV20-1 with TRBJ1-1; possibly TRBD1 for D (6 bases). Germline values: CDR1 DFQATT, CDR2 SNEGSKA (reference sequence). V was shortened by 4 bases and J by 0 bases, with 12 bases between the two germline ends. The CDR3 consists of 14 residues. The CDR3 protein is CSATGHPMNTEAFF. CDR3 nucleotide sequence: TGCAGTGCTACGGGACACCCTATGAACACTGAAGCTTTCTTT.

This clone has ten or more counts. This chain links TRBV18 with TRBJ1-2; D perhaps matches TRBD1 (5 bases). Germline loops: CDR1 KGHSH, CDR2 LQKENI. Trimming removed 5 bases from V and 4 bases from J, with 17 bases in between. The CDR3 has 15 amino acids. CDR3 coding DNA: TGTGCCAGCTCAACGGGACCCCTTAGGGGCTATGGCTACACCTTC. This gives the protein CASSTGPLRGYGYTF.

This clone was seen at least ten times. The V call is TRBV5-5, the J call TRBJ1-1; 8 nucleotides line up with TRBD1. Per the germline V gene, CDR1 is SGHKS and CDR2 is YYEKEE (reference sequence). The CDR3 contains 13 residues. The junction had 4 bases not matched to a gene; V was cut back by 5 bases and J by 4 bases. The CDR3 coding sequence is TGTGCCAGCAGTACCACAGGGGGCACTGAAGCTTTCTTT. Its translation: CASSTTGGTEAFF.

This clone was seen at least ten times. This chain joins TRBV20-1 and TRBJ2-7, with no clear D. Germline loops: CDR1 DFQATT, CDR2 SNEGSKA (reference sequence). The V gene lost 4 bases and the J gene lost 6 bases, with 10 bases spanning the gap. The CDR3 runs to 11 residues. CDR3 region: CSAIPGFEQYF. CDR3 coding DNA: TGCAGTGCTATTCCAGGTTTCGAGCAGTACTTC.

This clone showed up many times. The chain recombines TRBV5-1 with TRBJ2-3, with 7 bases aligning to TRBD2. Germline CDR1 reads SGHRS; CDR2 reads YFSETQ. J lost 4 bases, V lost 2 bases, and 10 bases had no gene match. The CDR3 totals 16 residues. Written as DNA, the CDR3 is TGCGCCAGCAGCTTAGTCAGCGGGACCCCCCCAGATACGCAGTATTTT. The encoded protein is CASSLVSGTPPDTQYF. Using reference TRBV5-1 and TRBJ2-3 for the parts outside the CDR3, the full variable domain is KAGVTQTPRYLIKTRGQQVTLSCSPISGHRSVSWYQQTPGQGLQFLFEYFSETQRNKGNFPGRFSGRQFSNSRSEMNVSTLELGDSALYLCASSLVSGTPPDTQYFGPGTRLTVL.

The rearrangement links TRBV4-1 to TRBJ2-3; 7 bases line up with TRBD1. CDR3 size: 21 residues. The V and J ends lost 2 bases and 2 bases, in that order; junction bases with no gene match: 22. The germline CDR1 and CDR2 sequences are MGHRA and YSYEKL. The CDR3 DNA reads TGCGCCAGCAGCCAACCACCTTTGGGCGAGCGACAAAGGGGGCTCACAGATACGCAGTATTTT. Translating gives CASSQPPLGERQRGLTDTQYF.

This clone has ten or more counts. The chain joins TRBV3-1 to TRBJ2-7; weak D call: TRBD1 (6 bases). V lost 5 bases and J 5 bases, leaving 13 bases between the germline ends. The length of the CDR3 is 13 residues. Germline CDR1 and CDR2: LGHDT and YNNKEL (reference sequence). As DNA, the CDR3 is TGTGCCAGCAGCACACAGGGCACGGACGAGCAGTACTTC. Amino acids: CASSTQGTDEQYF.

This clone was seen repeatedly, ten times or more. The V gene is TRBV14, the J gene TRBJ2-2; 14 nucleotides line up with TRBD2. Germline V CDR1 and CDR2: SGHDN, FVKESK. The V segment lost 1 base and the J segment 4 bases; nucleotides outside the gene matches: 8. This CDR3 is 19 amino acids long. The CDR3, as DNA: TGTGCCAGCAGCCAAGCCCTGGGACTAGCGGGGGCGGGCACCGGGGAGCTGTTTTTT. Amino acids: CASSQALGLAGAGTGELFF.

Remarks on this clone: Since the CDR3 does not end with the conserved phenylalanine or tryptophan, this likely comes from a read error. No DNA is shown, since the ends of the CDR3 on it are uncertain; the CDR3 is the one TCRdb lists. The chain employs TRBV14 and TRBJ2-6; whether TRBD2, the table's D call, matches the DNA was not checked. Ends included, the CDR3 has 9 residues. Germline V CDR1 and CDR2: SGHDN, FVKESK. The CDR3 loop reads CASSQERAG.

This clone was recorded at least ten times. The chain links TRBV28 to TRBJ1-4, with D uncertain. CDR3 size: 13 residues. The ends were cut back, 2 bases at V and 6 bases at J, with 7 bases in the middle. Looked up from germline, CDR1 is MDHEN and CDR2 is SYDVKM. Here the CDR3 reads CASSLDGDEKLFF. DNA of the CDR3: TGTGCCAGCAGTTTAGACGGCGATGAAAAACTGTTTTTT. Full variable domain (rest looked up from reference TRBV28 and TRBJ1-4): DVKVTQSSRYLVKRTGEKVFLECVQDMDHENMFWYRQDPGLGLRLIYFSYDVKMKEKGDIPEGYSVSREKKERFSLILESASTNQTSMYLCASSLDGDEKLFFGSGTQLSVL.

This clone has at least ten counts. CDR3: CASSPVSGTGVYEQYF. The CDR3, as DNA: TGTGCCAGCAGCCCCGTTTCCGGGACAGGGGTGTACGAGCAGTACTTC. The J gene is TRBJ2-7, the V gene TRBV12-3 or TRBV12-4; 10 bases line up with TRBD1. This CDR3 region has 16 residues. The junction had 12 bases not matched to a gene; V was cut back by 6 bases and J by 4 bases.

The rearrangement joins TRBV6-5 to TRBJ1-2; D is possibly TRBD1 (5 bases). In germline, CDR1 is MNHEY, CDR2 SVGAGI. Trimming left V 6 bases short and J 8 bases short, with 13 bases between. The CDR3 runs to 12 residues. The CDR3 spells CASSATDKGYTF. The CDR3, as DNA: TGTGCCAGCAGCGCGACGGACAAAGGCTACACCTTC.